Reported below is one T cell receptor (beta chain). Its antigen is unknown. This entry comes from a study of identical twins. The study, taken as a whole, reports: Cord blood beta clonotypes that were abundant carried fewer insertions, and memory repertoires showed no such trend.

CDR3 length equals 13 residues. Trimming took off 8 bases at V and 2 bases at J, with 13 bases between the two ends. Germline lookup yields CDR1 GTSNPN and CDR2 SVGIG (reference sequence). TCRdb independently ran MiXCR on the 5' RACE reads; one entry per CDR3 protein. The table lists 450,000 or so distinct CDR3 sequences, approximately 24% of them singletons. This sample also belongs to another study, concerning T cells expressing NK-cell markers. As that report states: It was sorted CD3+CD56+NKG2C+, CD3+CD56+NKG2C- and CD3+CD56-NKG2C+ T cells that supplied the TCR beta repertoires. Among the eight sequenced donors, seven tested HCMV-seropositive and one tested seronegative.

The TCR was taken from a woman between 18 and 29 years old in good health. The chain is built from TRBV30 and TRBJ2-1, with D unclear. Sequencing used CD4+ T cells sorted from blood. The CDR3 region is CALALGPYNEQFF. The CDR3 bases are TGTGCCCTCGCCCTCGGCCCCTACAATGAGCAGTTCTTC.